A selection of T cell receptor beta chains follows, all from one sample in a study of human T cells and chemical hapten exposure. TCRdb reanalysed the RACE reads using MiXCR and keeps one entry per CDR3 protein. This table has roughly 380,000 distinct CDR3 sequences, roughly 5.3% appearing once. The input for sequencing was whole blood, taken in connection with sensitization to the hapten diphenylcyclopropenone (DPC). These receptors all come from a woman between 45 and 60 years old with alopecia areata. Some clones in this sample may be carry-over from other donors' samples. Each CDR3 is given with its conserved first and last residue. The D gene is left open where the match is weak. Some rows have no size entry. The others give once, few or many, or a class for an expanded clone.

clone_size d_call cdr3_length j_call v_call cdr3_aa cdr3_nt
few . 16 TRBJ1-3 TRBV7-2 CASSLFPGTSGNTIYF TGTGCCAGCAGCTTATTTCCAGGGACCTCTGGAAACACCATATATTTT
many TRBD2 19 TRBJ2-7 TRBV6-5 CASSYDLMSLAGDRDEQYF TGTGCCAGCAGTTACGACCTTATGTCTCTAGCGGGGGACCGGGACGAGCAGTACTTC
many TRBD1 14 TRBJ2-5 TRBV29-1 CSGSTGGVQETQYF TGCAGCGGTAGCACAGGGGGAGTTCAAGAGACCCAGTACTTC
many . 14 TRBJ1-2 TRBV6-5 CASSSMVRGYGYTF TGTGCCAGCAGTTCCATGGTCCGAGGCTATGGCTACACCTTC
many . 14 TRBJ1-5 TRBV7-2 CASSRGDSNQPQHF TGTGCCAGCAGCAGGGGGGATAGCAATCAGCCCCAGCATTTT
many . 12 TRBJ2-5 TRBV29-1 CSVVGRMETQYF TGCAGCGTTGTCGGCAGGATGGAGACCCAGTACTTC
few TRBD2 17 TRBJ2-3 TRBV4-3 CASSQLSSGRVGDTQYF TGCGCCAGCAGCCAATTGTCTAGCGGGAGGGTAGGAGATACGCAGTATTTT
. . 14 TRBJ2-1 TRBV4-2 CASSQLLDSGEQFF TGTGCCAGCAGCCAGCTGCTAGACTCTGGTGAGCAGTTCTTC
many . 9 TRBJ1-2 TRBV7-9 CASSLTYTF TGTGCCAGCAGCTTAACGTACACCTTC
many TRBD1 16 TRBJ1-2 TRBV7-6 CASSLGPRDRDSGYTF TGTGCCAGCAGCTTGGGCCCCCGGGACAGGGATAGTGGCTACACCTTC
few . 17 TRBJ1-2 TRBV7-2 CASSFHGMDSSLNGYTF TGTGCCAGCAGTTTCCATGGCATGGACAGTTCTTTAAATGGCTACACCTTC
. . 13 TRBJ2-4 TRBV21-1 CASRLQAKNIQYF TGTGCCAGCAGATTGCAGGCCAAAAACATTCAGTACTTC
many . 11 TRBJ2-2 TRBV9 CASSLEGELFF TGTGCCAGCAGCCTGGAAGGGGAGCTGTTTTTT
. . 13 TRBJ2-7 TRBV2 CASVVSTNGVEHF TGTGCCAGCGTTGTCAGTACAAACGGGGTAGAGCACTTC
. . 12 TRBJ2-5 TRBV18 CASSETGETQYF TGTGCCAGCTCTGAGACAGGCGAGACCCAGTACTTC
few TRBD2 15 TRBJ2-7 TRBV20-1 CSARDPSGDFYEQYF TGCAGTGCTAGAGATCCTAGCGGGGACTTCTACGAGCAGTACTTC
many TRBD1 14 TRBJ2-1 TRBV5-1 CASSPGTGANEQFF TGCGCCAGCAGCCCCGGGACAGGGGCCAATGAGCAGTTCTTC
. . 13 TRBJ2-2 TRBV24-1 CATSDKNTGELFF TGTGCCACCAGTGACAAAAACACCGGGGAGCTGTTTTTT
many . 14 TRBJ2-7 TRBV6-2/TRBV6-3 CASSTGTAAYGQYF TGTGCCAGCAGCACCGGGACGGCAGCCTACGGTCAGTACTTC
. . 12 TRBJ2-7 TRBV12-3/TRBV12-4 CASTLDNYEQYF TGTGCCAGCACCCTCGACAACTACGAGCAGTACTTC
. . 15 TRBJ1-3 TRBV7-2 CASSLSAGPGNTIYF TGTGCCAGCAGCTTATCTGCTGGGCCTGGAAACACCATATATTTT
. TRBD2 15 TRBJ2-3 TRBV7-8 CASSLKGGSTDTQYF TGTGCCAGCAGCTTAAAGGGAGGGAGCACAGATACGCAGTATTTT
many . 15 TRBJ2-3 TRBV18 CASSPDRIFPDTQYF TGTGCCAGCTCACCAGATCGGATTTTTCCTGATACGCAGTATTTT
many TRBD2 16 TRBJ2-5 TRBV29-1 CSVEGTSGRAGETQYF TGCAGCGTTGAAGGGACTAGCGGGAGGGCCGGAGAGACCCAGTACTTC
. . 14 TRBJ1-5 TRBV5-6 CASSLFRQHQPQHF TGTGCCAGCAGCTTGTTCAGGCAACATCAGCCCCAGCATTTT
few TRBD1 15 TRBJ2-3 TRBV5-5 CASSFGTGSTDTQYF TGTGCCAGCAGCTTTGGGACAGGCAGCACAGATACGCAGTATTTT